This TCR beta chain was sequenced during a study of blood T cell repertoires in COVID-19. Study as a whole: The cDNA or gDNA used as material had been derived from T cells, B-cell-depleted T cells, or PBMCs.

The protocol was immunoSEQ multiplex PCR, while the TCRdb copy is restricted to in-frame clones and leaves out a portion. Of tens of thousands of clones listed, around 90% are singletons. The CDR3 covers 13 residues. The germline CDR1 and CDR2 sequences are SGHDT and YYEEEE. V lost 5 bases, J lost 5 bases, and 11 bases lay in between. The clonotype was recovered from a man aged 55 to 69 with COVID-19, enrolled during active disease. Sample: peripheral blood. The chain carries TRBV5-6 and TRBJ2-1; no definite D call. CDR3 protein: CASSPTENNEQFF. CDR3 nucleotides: TGTGCCAGCAGTCCCACAGAGAACAATGAGCAGTTCTTC.